Presented here are 10 T cell receptor beta chains from one specimen sequenced in a study of cytomegalovirus exposure and HLA in healthy donors. The PCR had 60 Vbeta and 13 Jbeta primers. Assay used: immunoSEQ multiplex PCR; TCRdb lists only in-frame clones, some missing. The profile shows about 130,000 clones, roughly 80% of them singletons. Sequencing used PBMCs. The receptor source for this set is a boy between 10 and 17 years old in good health and CMV-seronegative.

This chain connects TRBV7-9 to TRBJ2-7; TRBD2 agrees at 9 bases. V trimming: 4 bases; J trimming: 4 bases; junction bases outside the gene matches: 14. CDR3 length: 17 residues. Germline CDR1 SEHNR, CDR2 FQNEAQ (reference sequence). CDR3 sequence reads: CASSSRLADPTRYEQYF. As DNA, the CDR3 is TGTGCCAGCAGCTCCCGACTAGCGGATCCCACCAGGTACGAGCAGTACTTC.

This chain uses TRBV14 with TRBJ2-1; unclear D gene. Trimming took 4 bases from V and 3 from J, leaving 7 bases between them. The germline V gene has CDR1 SGHDN and CDR2 FVKESK. The CDR3 loop spans 13 amino acids. This CDR3 is CASSLQDYNEQFF. CDR3 DNA sequence: TGTGCCAGCAGCCTCCAGGACTACAATGAGCAGTTCTTC.

CDR3 in amino acids: CASSLSGGGGYTF. In DNA form, the CDR3 reads TGTGCCAGCAGCTTAAGCGGGGGAGGTGGCTACACCTTC. This rearrangement joins TRBV7-8 to TRBJ1-2, with a tentative D call TRBD1 (5 bases). Germline V CDR1 and CDR2: SGHVS, FQNEAQ. V lost 2 bases to trimming and J lost 7 bases, with 11 bases between them. The CDR3 has 13 amino acids.

The chain joins TRBV7-8 to TRBJ2-1, with 15 bases lining up with TRBD2. J lost 5 bases, V lost 5 bases, and 4 bases had no gene match. CDR1 and CDR2 from the germline V gene are SGHVS and FQNEAQ. This CDR3 comprises 16 residues. CDR3 region: CASSLRTSGRDNEQFF. The CDR3 bases are TGTGCCAGCAGCCTCCGGACTAGCGGGAGGGACAATGAGCAGTTCTTC.

The chain recombines TRBV11-2 with TRBJ2-2, with D possibly TRBD2 on 5 matching bases. Germline values: CDR1 SGHAT, CDR2 FQNNGV. The CDR3 spans 15 residues. V was clipped by 2 bases and J by 6 bases, with 13 bases between them. CDR3: CASSLWRLGPGELFF. The CDR3 DNA is TGTGCCAGCAGCTTATGGAGGCTAGGCCCCGGGGAGCTGTTTTTT. Supplemented by reference TRBV11-2 and TRBJ2-2, the full variable domain reads EAGVAQSPRYKIIEKRQSVAFWCNPISGHATLYWYQQILGQGPKLLIQFQNNGVVDDSQLPKDRFSAERLKGVDSTLKIQPAKLEDSAVYLCASSLWRLGPGELFFGEGSRLTVL.

This rearrangement joins TRBV29-1 to TRBJ2-2; 7 positions match TRBD2. V was pared by 4 bases and J by 2 bases, with 4 bases of the junction left unmatched. The CDR3 is made up of 14 amino acids. Germline loops: CDR1 SQVTM, CDR2 ANQGSEA. In DNA, the CDR3 is TGCAGCGTTGGCCGGGAGGCTAACACCGGGGAGCTGTTTTTT. Its translation: CSVGREANTGELFF.

This chain connects TRBV5-1 to TRBJ2-3, with D possibly being TRBD1 (5 bases). From germline, CDR1 is SGHRS and CDR2 YFSETQ. This CDR3 spans 15 amino acids. Trimming took off 0 bases at V and 2 bases at J, with 10 bases between the two ends. CDR3 sequence reads: CASSLAPGHTDTQYF. CDR3 nucleotides: TGCGCCAGCAGCTTGGCCCCAGGGCACACAGATACGCAGTATTTT.

In its sample, this clone was seen once. The CDR3 here is CASKGLAGRPEQFF. CDR3 DNA: TGCGCCAGCAAAGGACTAGCGGGCCGTCCTGAGCAGTTCTTC. V usage is TRBV4-1 and J usage is TRBJ2-1; 11 bases are shared with TRBD2. Germline-derived CDR1 and CDR2 are MGHRA and YSYEKL. V shed 7 bases, J shed 9 bases, and the junction held 8 bases outside the gene matches. This CDR3 spans 14 amino acids.

About this clone itself: The same CDR3 also results from other DNA sequences found in this sample. V and J are TRBV27 and TRBJ2-5, with 7 bases lining up with TRBD2. With 6 bases clipped from V and 4 bases from J, the junction kept 5 bases outside the gene matches. In germline, CDR1 is MNHEY, CDR2 SMNVEV (reference sequence). The CDR3 spans 13 residues. This CDR3 reads CASSGGSGETQYF. Here the CDR3 DNA reads TGTGCCAGCAGCGGCGGGAGCGGAGAGACCCAGTACTTC.

The chain combines TRBV9 with TRBJ2-2, with D possibly matching TRBD1 (6 bases). The V gene's germline CDR1 is SGDLS and CDR2 YYNGEE. The CDR3 covers 15 residues. V lost 0 bases and J 7 bases, leaving 13 bases between the germline ends. CDR3 sequence: CASSVVSGDVGELFF. The CDR3 DNA reads as TGTGCCAGCAGCGTAGTGTCAGGGGATGTCGGGGAGCTGTTTTTT.